Reported below is one T cell receptor beta chain. Original processing notes: How many nucleated cells were present was estimated from reference gene primer amplification. Here immunoSEQ multiplex PCR was the method, and the copy in TCRdb shows in-frame clones only, minus some. The DNA was the basis for D and trimming; V, J and clone size are from that table. The repertoire holds about 190,000 clones, with around four fifths as singletons. The entry originates in a study of blood T cell repertoires in COVID-19. On the study more broadly: Researchers got acute and convalescent COVID-19 samples from the United States, Italy and Spain. PBMCs, B-cell-depleted T cells, or T cells provided the cDNA or gDNA that made up the material.

The clonotype was recovered from a woman in her seventies with active or convalescent COVID-19. Sequenced input: peripheral blood.

CDR3 loop: CASSPFREGSNTEAFF. CDR3 bases: TGCGCCAGCAGCCCCTTTCGGGAGGGTTCGAACACTGAAGCTTTCTTT. The chain uses TRBV5-1 and TRBJ1-1; unclear D gene. CDR3 length: 16 amino acids. Germline V CDR1 and CDR2: SGHRS, YFSETQ. V was cut by 4 bases and J by 1 base, with 17 bases left in between.